These T cell receptor beta chains were read from a single sample in a study of graft-versus-host responses after intestinal transplantation. Their antigens remain unidentified. The data were produced by immunoSEQ multiplex PCR, yet TCRdb's version contains in-frame clones alone and is incomplete. The sample carries 85,000 to 95,000 clones, 85% to 95% recorded once. The source material was unstimulated CD8+ T cells sorted from spleen or lymph node cells, sampled before intestinal transplant. The origin of the receptors is a human donor who received an intestinal transplant. Both conserved end residues are part of each CDR3. The order of the fields is CDR3 length, J gene, V gene, D gene, clone size, CDR3 DNA, CDR3 protein. A D gene is named only where the DNA matches it firmly. Clone size is shown for a subset of rows, as once, few, many or a class of expanded clone.

CDR3 length: 15; J gene: TRBJ1-1; V gene: TRBV4-1; D gene: TRBD1; clone size: NA; CDR3 DNA: TGCGCCAGCAGCCAAGATCGGACAGGGGTCACTGAAGCTTTCTTT; CDR3 protein: CASSQDRTGVTEAFF
CDR3 length: 12; J gene: TRBJ2-7; V gene: TRBV6-6; D gene: NA; clone size: NA; CDR3 DNA: TGTGCCAGCAGTGGTGAGCACTACGAGCAGTACTTC; CDR3 protein: CASSGEHYEQYF
CDR3 length: 15; J gene: TRBJ2-5; V gene: TRBV4-1; D gene: NA; clone size: NA; CDR3 DNA: TGCGCCAGCAGCGAGCAACTTTCGCACCAAGAGACCCAGTACTTC; CDR3 protein: CASSEQLSHQETQYF
CDR3 length: 14; J gene: TRBJ1-1; V gene: TRBV7-9; D gene: TRBD1; clone size: NA; CDR3 DNA: TGTGCCAGCAGCTCGGCGACAGGGGGCACTGAAGCTTTCTTT; CDR3 protein: CASSSATGGTEAFF
CDR3 length: 15; J gene: TRBJ1-4; V gene: TRBV11-2; D gene: TRBD1; clone size: NA; CDR3 DNA: TGTGCCAGCAGCTCGCCGGGACAGGGGGATGAAAAACTGTTTTTT; CDR3 protein: CASSSPGQGDEKLFF
CDR3 length: 15; J gene: TRBJ1-6; V gene: TRBV6-5; D gene: TRBD1; clone size: NA; CDR3 DNA: TGTGCCAGCAGTTATGAGGGACAGGGAAGTTCACCCCTCCACTTT; CDR3 protein: CASSYEGQGSSPLHF
CDR3 length: 15; J gene: TRBJ2-1; V gene: TRBV27; D gene: TRBD1; clone size: NA; CDR3 DNA: TGTGCCAGCAGTGCGACAGGGAATGCCTACAATGAGCAGTTCTTC; CDR3 protein: CASSATGNAYNEQFF
CDR3 length: 14; J gene: TRBJ2-7; V gene: TRBV11-3; D gene: TRBD2; clone size: once; CDR3 DNA: TGTGCCAGCAGCCCCGGGACTAGTGGGTACGAGCAGTACTTC; CDR3 protein: CASSPGTSGYEQYF
CDR3 length: 20; J gene: TRBJ1-5; V gene: TRBV19; D gene: TRBD1; clone size: NA; CDR3 DNA: TGTGCCAGTAGCCCGGGGACAGGGTCAAATACGGGACCAAGCAATCAGCCCCAGCATTTT; CDR3 protein: CASSPGTGSNTGPSNQPQHF
CDR3 length: 20; J gene: TRBJ2-3; V gene: TRBV11-3; D gene: NA; clone size: NA; CDR3 DNA: TGTGCCAGCAGCCCACAAGGGCTGGGGGCCCGGCTGATTAGCACAGATACGCAGTATTTT; CDR3 protein: CASSPQGLGARLISTDTQYF
CDR3 length: 13; J gene: TRBJ2-5; V gene: TRBV4-3; D gene: NA; clone size: NA; CDR3 DNA: TGCGCCAGCAGCCAAGAATTACGGGAGACCCAGTACTTC; CDR3 protein: CASSQELRETQYF
CDR3 length: 16; J gene: TRBJ2-3; V gene: TRBV2; D gene: NA; clone size: NA; CDR3 DNA: TGTGCCAGCCAACTTATTAGCCGTGCTAGCACAGATACGCAGTATTTT; CDR3 protein: CASQLISRASTDTQYF
CDR3 length: 16; J gene: TRBJ2-3; V gene: TRBV9; D gene: TRBD2; clone size: NA; CDR3 DNA: TGTGCCAGCAGCCCCAGTCGCGGGGGGGCGACAGATACGCAGTATTTT; CDR3 protein: CASSPSRGGATDTQYF
CDR3 length: 15; J gene: TRBJ2-1; V gene: TRBV4-3; D gene: TRBD2; clone size: NA; CDR3 DNA: TGCGCCAGCAGCCCCTGGCGGGGGACCTACAATGAGCAGTTCTTC; CDR3 protein: CASSPWRGTYNEQFF
CDR3 length: 14; J gene: TRBJ1-2; V gene: TRBV27; D gene: NA; clone size: NA; CDR3 DNA: TGTGCCAGCAGTCAGCAGGGAACTAACTATGGCTACACCTTC; CDR3 protein: CASSQQGTNYGYTF
CDR3 length: 15; J gene: TRBJ2-7; V gene: TRBV4-3; D gene: TRBD2; clone size: NA; CDR3 DNA: TGCGCCAGCAGCCTGGGACTAGCGGGGGGCTACGAGCAGTACTTC; CDR3 protein: CASSLGLAGGYEQYF
CDR3 length: 13; J gene: TRBJ2-7; V gene: TRBV27; D gene: TRBD1; clone size: NA; CDR3 DNA: TGTGCCAGCAGTCCAGGACAGGGCTACGAGCAGTACTTC; CDR3 protein: CASSPGQGYEQYF
CDR3 length: 17; J gene: TRBJ2-2; V gene: TRBV7-6; D gene: TRBD1; clone size: NA; CDR3 DNA: TGTGCCAGCAGCCCCGACCTGACAGGGAGTAACACCGGGGAGCTGTTTTTT; CDR3 protein: CASSPDLTGSNTGELFF
CDR3 length: 20; J gene: TRBJ2-7; V gene: TRBV4-3; D gene: TRBD1; clone size: once; CDR3 DNA: TGCGCCAGCAGCCAAGATCTCGGCTTTAACTCGGGACAGGAGGCCTACGAGCAGTACTTC; CDR3 protein: CASSQDLGFNSGQEAYEQYF
CDR3 length: 15; J gene: TRBJ2-3; V gene: TRBV30; D gene: TRBD1; clone size: NA; CDR3 DNA: TGTGCCTGGAGTGCGGGGACAGGCTACACAGATACGCAGTATTTT; CDR3 protein: CAWSAGTGYTDTQYF
CDR3 length: 14; J gene: TRBJ2-2; V gene: TRBV10-1; D gene: TRBD1; clone size: few; CDR3 DNA: TGCGCCAGCAGTCTCCGGGACAGCACCGGGGAGCTGTTTTTT; CDR3 protein: CASSLRDSTGELFF
CDR3 length: 13; J gene: TRBJ2-7; V gene: TRBV4-3; D gene: NA; clone size: NA; CDR3 DNA: TGCGCCAGCAGCCAAGAACGGGGCTACGAGCAGTACTTC; CDR3 protein: CASSQERGYEQYF
CDR3 length: 13; J gene: TRBJ2-7; V gene: TRBV27; D gene: NA; clone size: NA; CDR3 DNA: TGTGCCAGCAGTTTATCAGGGGCCTACGAGCAGTACTTC; CDR3 protein: CASSLSGAYEQYF
CDR3 length: 15; J gene: TRBJ2-3; V gene: TRBV27; D gene: NA; clone size: NA; CDR3 DNA: TGTGCCAGCCGCGGGACCGGATTTAGCACAGATACGCAGTATTTT; CDR3 protein: CASRGTGFSTDTQYF
CDR3 length: 15; J gene: TRBJ2-5; V gene: TRBV27; D gene: NA; clone size: once; CDR3 DNA: TGTGCCAGCAGTTTAACACCTGGTGGGGAGGAGACCCAGTACTTC; CDR3 protein: CASSLTPGGEETQYF
CDR3 length: 14; J gene: TRBJ1-5; V gene: TRBV25-1; D gene: TRBD1; clone size: NA; CDR3 DNA: TGTGCCAGCAGTGATAGACAGGGGGCCCAGCCCCAGCATTTT; CDR3 protein: CASSDRQGAQPQHF
CDR3 length: 13; J gene: TRBJ2-7; V gene: TRBV10-2; D gene: TRBD1; clone size: NA; CDR3 DNA: TGCGCCAGCATAGGGACAGGAATTTACGAGCAGTACTTC; CDR3 protein: CASIGTGIYEQYF
CDR3 length: 15; J gene: TRBJ2-5; V gene: TRBV19; D gene: TRBD1; clone size: NA; CDR3 DNA: TGTGCCAGTTTAAGTCGGGCAGGGGGCCAAGAGACCCAGTACTTC; CDR3 protein: CASLSRAGGQETQYF
CDR3 length: 15; J gene: TRBJ2-5; V gene: TRBV6-6; D gene: TRBD1; clone size: once; CDR3 DNA: TGTGCCAGCCGGCACGAGGACAGGGGAAGCGAGACCCAGTACTTC; CDR3 protein: CASRHEDRGSETQYF
CDR3 length: 16; J gene: TRBJ2-1; V gene: TRBV25-1; D gene: NA; clone size: NA; CDR3 DNA: TGTGCCGGCAGTGATCTCCTAGCGAGGGAGCCCAATGAGCAGTTCTTC; CDR3 protein: CAGSDLLAREPNEQFF
CDR3 length: 12; J gene: TRBJ1-1; V gene: TRBV19; D gene: NA; clone size: NA; CDR3 DNA: TGTGCCAGTAGTATCTTCGGGGATGAAGCTTTCTTT; CDR3 protein: CASSIFGDEAFF
CDR3 length: 11; J gene: TRBJ1-2; V gene: TRBV10-3; D gene: TRBD1; clone size: NA; CDR3 DNA: TGTGCCATTCTGACAGGGGATGGCTACACCTTC; CDR3 protein: CAILTGDGYTF
CDR3 length: 12; J gene: TRBJ1-2; V gene: TRBV19; D gene: NA; clone size: NA; CDR3 DNA: TGTGCCAGTGGTAATGCGGGTTATGGCTACACCTTC; CDR3 protein: CASGNAGYGYTF
CDR3 length: 16; J gene: TRBJ2-3; V gene: TRBV5-1; D gene: TRBD1; clone size: NA; CDR3 DNA: TGCGCCAGCACCGATCCCGGGACAGGGGATACAGATACGCAGTATTTT; CDR3 protein: CASTDPGTGDTDTQYF
CDR3 length: 13; J gene: TRBJ1-1; V gene: TRBV7-9; D gene: NA; clone size: NA; CDR3 DNA: TGTGCCAGCAGCTTAGTATCTGACACTGAAGCTTTCTTT; CDR3 protein: CASSLVSDTEAFF
CDR3 length: 17; J gene: TRBJ1-2; V gene: TRBV19; D gene: NA; clone size: NA; CDR3 DNA: TGTGCCAGTAGTATCCAAAAATCCCAAGACAGAAGCTATGGCTACACCTTC; CDR3 protein: CASSIQKSQDRSYGYTF
CDR3 length: 15; J gene: TRBJ1-6; V gene: TRBV27; D gene: NA; clone size: NA; CDR3 DNA: TGTGCCAGCAGTTCTCCAAACAGGCTGAATTCACCCCTCCACTTT; CDR3 protein: CASSSPNRLNSPLHF
CDR3 length: 13; J gene: TRBJ2-1; V gene: TRBV6-5; D gene: NA; clone size: NA; CDR3 DNA: TGTGCCAGCAGTTCCCTTAGTCGTGGTGAGCAGTTCTTC; CDR3 protein: CASSSLSRGEQFF
CDR3 length: 14; J gene: TRBJ2-7; V gene: TRBV5-1; D gene: NA; clone size: NA; CDR3 DNA: TGCGCCAGCAGCCCGGAGGACAGCTTCTACGAGCAGTACTTC; CDR3 protein: CASSPEDSFYEQYF
CDR3 length: 13; J gene: TRBJ1-4; V gene: TRBV30; D gene: TRBD1; clone size: NA; CDR3 DNA: TGTGCCTGGAGGGGGACAGGGAGTGAAAAACTGTTTTTT; CDR3 protein: CAWRGTGSEKLFF
CDR3 length: 13; J gene: TRBJ1-5; V gene: TRBV30; D gene: NA; clone size: once; CDR3 DNA: TGTGCCTGGAGTGTAAGCAGCAATCAGCCCCAGCATTTT; CDR3 protein: CAWSVSSNQPQHF
CDR3 length: 13; J gene: TRBJ2-7; V gene: TRBV12-5; D gene: TRBD2; clone size: NA; CDR3 DNA: TGTGCTAGTGCCCCCGGGGGGGCAGGAGAGCAGTACTTC; CDR3 protein: CASAPGGAGEQYF
CDR3 length: 14; J gene: TRBJ1-5; V gene: TRBV6-5; D gene: NA; clone size: NA; CDR3 DNA: TGTGCCAGCAGACCCGACAGCTATGATCAGCCCCAGCATTTT; CDR3 protein: CASRPDSYDQPQHF
CDR3 length: 16; J gene: TRBJ2-7; V gene: TRBV7-9; D gene: NA; clone size: NA; CDR3 DNA: TGTGCCAGCAGCTTAGAACCCCCCATGGCAGGTTACGAGCAGTACTTC; CDR3 protein: CASSLEPPMAGYEQYF
CDR3 length: 18; J gene: TRBJ1-3; V gene: TRBV7-9; D gene: TRBD1; clone size: NA; CDR3 DNA: TGTGCCAGCAGCTTACCGAACCGACAGGGGGCTGGTGGAAACACCATATATTTT; CDR3 protein: CASSLPNRQGAGGNTIYF
CDR3 length: 12; J gene: TRBJ1-1; V gene: TRBV30; D gene: NA; clone size: NA; CDR3 DNA: TGTGCCTGGAGTGGGGACACCTCTTGGGCTTTCTTT; CDR3 protein: CAWSGDTSWAFF
CDR3 length: 14; J gene: TRBJ1-1; V gene: TRBV6-5; D gene: TRBD1; clone size: NA; CDR3 DNA: TGTGCCAGCTCTTCGACAGGGGGCTCTACTGAAGCTTTCTTT; CDR3 protein: CASSSTGGSTEAFF
CDR3 length: 15; J gene: TRBJ2-1; V gene: TRBV19; D gene: TRBD2; clone size: NA; CDR3 DNA: TGTGCCAGTAGTATTAGCGGGGGTATCCACAATGAGCAGTTCTTC; CDR3 protein: CASSISGGIHNEQFF
CDR3 length: 14; J gene: TRBJ1-1; V gene: TRBV4-3; D gene: NA; clone size: NA; CDR3 DNA: TGCGCCAGCAGCCTCCTAAGAGGGGGCACTGAAGCTTTCTTT; CDR3 protein: CASSLLRGGTEAFF
CDR3 length: 17; J gene: TRBJ2-1; V gene: TRBV9; D gene: TRBD2; clone size: NA; CDR3 DNA: TGTGCCAGCAGCGGGGTAACCGGGGGGAGTAATTACAATGAGCAGTTCTTC; CDR3 protein: CASSGVTGGSNYNEQFF